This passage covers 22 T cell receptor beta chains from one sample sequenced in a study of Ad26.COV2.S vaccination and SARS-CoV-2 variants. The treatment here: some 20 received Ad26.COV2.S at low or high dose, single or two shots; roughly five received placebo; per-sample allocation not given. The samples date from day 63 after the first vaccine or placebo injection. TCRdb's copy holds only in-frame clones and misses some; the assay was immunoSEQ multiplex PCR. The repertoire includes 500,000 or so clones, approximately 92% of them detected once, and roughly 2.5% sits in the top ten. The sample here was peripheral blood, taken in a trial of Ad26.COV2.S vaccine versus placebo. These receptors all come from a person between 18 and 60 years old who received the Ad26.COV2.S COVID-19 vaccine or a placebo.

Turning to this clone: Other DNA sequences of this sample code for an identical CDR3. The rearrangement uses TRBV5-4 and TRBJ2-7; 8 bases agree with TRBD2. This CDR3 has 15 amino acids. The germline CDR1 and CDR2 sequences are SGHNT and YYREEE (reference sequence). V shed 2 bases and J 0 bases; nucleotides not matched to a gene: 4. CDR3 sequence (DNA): TGTGCCAGCAGCTTAGGCGGGGGGACCTCCTACGAGCAGTACTTC. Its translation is CASSLGGGTSYEQYF.

The CDR3 nucleotides read TGTGCCAGCAGTCATAATGGGGGACTAGTTACTAACGAGCAGTACGTC. Its protein product is CASSHNGGLVTNEQYV. The chain links TRBV6-4 to TRBJ2-7, with 8 positions matching TRBD2. Unmatched junction bases numbered 14, after V lost 5 bases and J lost 5 bases. CDR1 is MRHNA, CDR2 SNTAGT, per germline. The CDR3 consists of 16 residues.

The CDR3 loop reads CASSHGGEQYV. CDR3 in DNA: TGTGCCAGCAGTCACGGAGGCGAGCAGTACGTC. The rearrangement uses TRBV6-2 or TRBV6-3 and TRBJ2-7; maybe TRBD2 (5 bases). Germline values: CDR1 MNHEY, CDR2 SVGEGT. The V end lost 5 bases, the J end lost 6 bases, and 8 bases lay between the germline ends. CDR3 size: 11 residues.

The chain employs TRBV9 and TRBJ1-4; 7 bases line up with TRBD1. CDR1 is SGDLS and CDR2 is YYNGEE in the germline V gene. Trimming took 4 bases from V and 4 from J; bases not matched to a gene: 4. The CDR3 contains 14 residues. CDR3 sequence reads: CASSPGTVNEKLFF. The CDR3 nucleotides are TGTGCCAGCAGCCCCGGGACAGTTAATGAAAAACTGTTTTTT.

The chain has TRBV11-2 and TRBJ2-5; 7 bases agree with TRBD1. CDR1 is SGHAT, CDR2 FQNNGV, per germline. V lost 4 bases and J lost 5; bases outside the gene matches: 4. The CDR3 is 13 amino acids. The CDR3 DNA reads TGTGCCAGCAGCTATACAGGGGTGGAGACCCAGTACTTC. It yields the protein CASSYTGVETQYF.

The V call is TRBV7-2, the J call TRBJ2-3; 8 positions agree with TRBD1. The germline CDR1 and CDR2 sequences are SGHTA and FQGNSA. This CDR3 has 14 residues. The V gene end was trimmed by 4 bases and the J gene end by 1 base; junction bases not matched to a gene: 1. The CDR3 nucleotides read TGTGCCAGCAGCTCGGACAGGGGCACAGATACGCAGTATTTT. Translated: CASSSDRGTDTQYF.

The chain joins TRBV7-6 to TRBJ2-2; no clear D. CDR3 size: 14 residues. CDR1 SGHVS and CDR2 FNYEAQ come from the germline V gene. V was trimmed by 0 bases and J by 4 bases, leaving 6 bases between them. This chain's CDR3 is CASSLAPSTGELFF. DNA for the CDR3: TGTGCCAGCAGCTTAGCTCCGAGCACCGGGGAGCTGTTTTTT.

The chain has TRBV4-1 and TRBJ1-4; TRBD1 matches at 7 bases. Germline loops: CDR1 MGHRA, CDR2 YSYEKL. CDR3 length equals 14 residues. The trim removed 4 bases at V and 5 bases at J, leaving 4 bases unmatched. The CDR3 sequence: CASSLQGINEKLFF. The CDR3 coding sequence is TGCGCCAGCAGCCTACAGGGGATAAATGAAAAACTGTTTTTT.

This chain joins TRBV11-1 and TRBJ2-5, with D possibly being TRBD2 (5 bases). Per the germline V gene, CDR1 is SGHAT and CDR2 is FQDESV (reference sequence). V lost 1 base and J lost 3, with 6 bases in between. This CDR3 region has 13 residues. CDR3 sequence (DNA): TGTGCCAGCAGCTTAGTGAGGGAAGAGACCCAGTACTTC. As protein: CASSLVREETQYF.

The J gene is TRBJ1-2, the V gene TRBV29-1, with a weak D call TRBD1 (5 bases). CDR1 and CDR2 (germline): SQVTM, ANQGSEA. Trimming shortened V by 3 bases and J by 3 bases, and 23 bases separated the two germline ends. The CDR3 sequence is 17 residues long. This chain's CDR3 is CSVEGGPGPKWYYGYTF. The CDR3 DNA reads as TGCAGCGTTGAGGGGGGACCGGGCCCTAAATGGTACTATGGCTACACCTTC.

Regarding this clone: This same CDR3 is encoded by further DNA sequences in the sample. The CDR3 coding sequence is TGTGCCAGCAGTTTAGCAGGTCCCTATGGCTACACCTTC. It specifies CASSLAGPYGYTF. The chain uses TRBV28 and TRBJ1-2, with D unresolved. With 2 bases removed from V and 4 bases from J, the gap between germline ends came to 8 bases. This CDR3 region has 13 residues. CDR1 and CDR2 from the germline V gene are MDHEN and SYDVKM.

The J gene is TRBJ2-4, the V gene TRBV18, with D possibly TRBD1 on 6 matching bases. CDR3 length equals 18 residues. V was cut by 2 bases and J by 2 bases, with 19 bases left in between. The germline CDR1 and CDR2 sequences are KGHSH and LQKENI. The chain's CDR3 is CASSPFRQASGPKNIQYF. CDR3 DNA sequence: TGTGCCAGCTCACCATTCCGACAGGCCTCCGGGCCCAAAAACATTCAGTACTTC.

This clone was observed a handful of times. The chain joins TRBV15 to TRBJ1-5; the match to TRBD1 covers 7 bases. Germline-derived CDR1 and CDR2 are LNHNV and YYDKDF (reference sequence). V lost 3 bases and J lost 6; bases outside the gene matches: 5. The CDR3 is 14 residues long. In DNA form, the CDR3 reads TGTGCCACCAGCAGTAGGTCAGGGGGTCAGCCCCAGCATTTT. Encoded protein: CATSSRSGGQPQHF.

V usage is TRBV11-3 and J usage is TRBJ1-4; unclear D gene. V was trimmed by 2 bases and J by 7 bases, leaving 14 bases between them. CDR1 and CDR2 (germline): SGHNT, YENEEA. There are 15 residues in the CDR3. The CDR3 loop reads CASSLTSARSEKLFF. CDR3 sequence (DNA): TGTGCCAGCAGCTTAACTTCAGCTAGGAGTGAAAAACTGTTTTTT. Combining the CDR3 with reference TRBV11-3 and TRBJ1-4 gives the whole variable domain EAGVVQSPRYKIIEKKQPVAFWCNPISGHNTLYWYLQNLGQGPELLIRYENEEAVDDSQLPKDRFSAERLKGVDSTLKIQPAELGDSAVYLCASSLTSARSEKLFFGSGTQLSVL.

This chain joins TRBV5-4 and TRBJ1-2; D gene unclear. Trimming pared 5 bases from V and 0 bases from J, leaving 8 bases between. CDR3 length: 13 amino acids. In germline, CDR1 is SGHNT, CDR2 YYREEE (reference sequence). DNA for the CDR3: TGTGCCAGCAGACCGGGAGCTAACTATGGCTACACCTTC. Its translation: CASRPGANYGYTF.

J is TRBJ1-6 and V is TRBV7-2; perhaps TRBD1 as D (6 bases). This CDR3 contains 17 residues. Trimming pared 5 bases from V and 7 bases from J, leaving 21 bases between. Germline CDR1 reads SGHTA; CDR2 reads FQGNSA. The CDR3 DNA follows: TGTGCCAGCAGCCCACTAACGACAGGTGCTGGCAATTCACCCCTCCACTTT. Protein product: CASSPLTTGAGNSPLHF.

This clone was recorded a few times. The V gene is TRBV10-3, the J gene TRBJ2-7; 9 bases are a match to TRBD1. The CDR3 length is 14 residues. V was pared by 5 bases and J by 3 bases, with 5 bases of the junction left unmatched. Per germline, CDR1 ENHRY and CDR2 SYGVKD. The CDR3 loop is CAISKDRGDYEQYF. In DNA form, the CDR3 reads TGTGCCATCAGTAAGGACAGGGGAGACTACGAGCAGTACTTC.

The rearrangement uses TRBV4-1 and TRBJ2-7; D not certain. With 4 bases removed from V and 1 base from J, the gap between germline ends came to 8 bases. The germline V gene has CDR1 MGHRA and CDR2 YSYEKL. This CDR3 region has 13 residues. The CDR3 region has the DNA TGCGCCAGCAGCCCAAGAATTTCCTACGAGCAGTACTTC. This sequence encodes CASSPRISYEQYF.

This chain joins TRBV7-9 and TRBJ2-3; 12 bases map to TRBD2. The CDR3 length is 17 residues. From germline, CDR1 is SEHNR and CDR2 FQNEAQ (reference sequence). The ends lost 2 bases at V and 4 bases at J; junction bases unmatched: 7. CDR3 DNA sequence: TGTGCCAGCAGCTTACTAGCGGGGGGGCTTGTGGCAGATACGCAGTATTTT. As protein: CASSLLAGGLVADTQYF.

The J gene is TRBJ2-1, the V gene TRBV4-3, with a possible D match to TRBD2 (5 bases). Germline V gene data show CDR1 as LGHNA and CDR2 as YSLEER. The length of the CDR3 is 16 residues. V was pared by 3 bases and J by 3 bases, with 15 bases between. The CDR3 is CASSHSIAIIYNEQFF. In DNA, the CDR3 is TGCGCCAGCAGCCACTCCATAGCGATCATCTACAATGAGCAGTTCTTC.

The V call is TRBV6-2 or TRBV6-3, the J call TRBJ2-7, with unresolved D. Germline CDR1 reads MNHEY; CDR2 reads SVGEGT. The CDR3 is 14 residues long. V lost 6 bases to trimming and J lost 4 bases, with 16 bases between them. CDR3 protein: CASSHTRRRYEQYV. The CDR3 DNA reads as TGTGCCAGCAGCCATACCCGACGGAGATACGAGCAGTACGTC.

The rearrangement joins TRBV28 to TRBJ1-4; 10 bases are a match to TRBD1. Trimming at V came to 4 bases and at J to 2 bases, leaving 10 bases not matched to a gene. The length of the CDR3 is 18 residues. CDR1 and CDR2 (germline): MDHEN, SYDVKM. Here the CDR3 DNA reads TGTGCCAGCAGTTCACTCGGACAGGGGGGAGGTACTAATGAAAAACTGTTTTTT. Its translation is CASSSLGQGGGTNEKLFF.